These T cell receptor beta chains were read from a single sample in a study of T cell responses to AZD1222 COVID-19 vaccine. Profiling relied on immunoSEQ multiplex PCR, and the TCRdb table lists in-frame clones only, not all of them. The data contain about 56,000 clones, approximately 83% of them singletons. The sample here was peripheral blood, taken on day 0 of AZD1222 vaccination. The receptors come from an adult in good health. Both conserved end residues are part of each CDR3. Fields, in order: CDR3 protein, CDR3 DNA, clone size, D gene, J gene, CDR3 length, V gene. D genes are given only for firm matches. Expanded clones are given a class, and other clones once, few, many or no size at all.

cdr3_aa: CARSPLGFGQGVLGTQYF; cdr3_nt: TGTGCCAGAAGCCCCCTGGGTTTCGGACAGGGGGTTCTAGGGACCCAGTACTTC; clone_size: -; d_call: TRBD1; j_call: TRBJ2-5; cdr3_length: 18; v_call: TRBV5-6
cdr3_aa: CASSREGNYGYTF; cdr3_nt: TGTGCCAGCAGCAGAGAGGGGAACTATGGCTACACCTTC; clone_size: -; d_call: -; j_call: TRBJ1-2; cdr3_length: 13; v_call: TRBV2
cdr3_aa: CASSQGLLGTREQYF; cdr3_nt: TGCGCCAGCAGCCAAGGTCTTCTGGGCACGAGGGAGCAGTACTTC; clone_size: -; d_call: -; j_call: TRBJ2-7; cdr3_length: 15; v_call: TRBV4-1
cdr3_aa: CASSPRTGEDEKLFF; cdr3_nt: TGCGCCAGCAGCCCCCGGACAGGGGAAGATGAAAAACTGTTTTTT; clone_size: -; d_call: TRBD1; j_call: TRBJ1-4; cdr3_length: 15; v_call: TRBV5-1
cdr3_aa: CASSLGANTEAFF; cdr3_nt: TGTGCCAGTAGCCTGGGGGCGAACACTGAAGCTTTCTTT; clone_size: -; d_call: -; j_call: TRBJ1-1; cdr3_length: 13; v_call: TRBV19
cdr3_aa: CASSPGGATLTGELFF; cdr3_nt: TGTGCCAGCAGCCCGGGTGGGGCCACTTTAACCGGGGAGCTGTTTTTT; clone_size: few; d_call: -; j_call: TRBJ2-2; cdr3_length: 16; v_call: TRBV5-8
cdr3_aa: CASRSGTDEAFF; cdr3_nt: TGCGCCAGCAGATCTGGGACAGATGAAGCTTTCTTT; clone_size: -; d_call: TRBD1; j_call: TRBJ1-1; cdr3_length: 12; v_call: TRBV5-1
cdr3_aa: CASSNGDRGNYEQYF; cdr3_nt: TGCGCCAGCAGCAACGGGGACAGGGGGAACTACGAGCAGTACTTC; clone_size: -; d_call: TRBD1; j_call: TRBJ2-7; cdr3_length: 15; v_call: TRBV5-1
cdr3_aa: CASSQTKGSSYGYTF; cdr3_nt: TGTGCCAGCAGCCAAACAAAGGGGTCCTCCTATGGCTACACCTTC; clone_size: -; d_call: -; j_call: TRBJ1-2; cdr3_length: 15; v_call: TRBV14
cdr3_aa: CAWSNPGTANQPQHF; cdr3_nt: TGTGCCTGGAGTAATCCGGGGACAGCGAATCAGCCCCAGCATTTT; clone_size: -; d_call: TRBD1; j_call: TRBJ1-5; cdr3_length: 15; v_call: TRBV30
cdr3_aa: CATSDPGQGTTGELFF; cdr3_nt: TGTGCCACCAGTGACCCCGGACAGGGGACCACCGGGGAGCTGTTTTTT; clone_size: large; d_call: TRBD1; j_call: TRBJ2-2; cdr3_length: 16; v_call: TRBV24-1
cdr3_aa: CASSHTPHSTGELFF; cdr3_nt: TGCGCCAGCAGCCATACCCCTCATAGTACCGGGGAGCTGTTTTTT; clone_size: once; d_call: -; j_call: TRBJ2-2; cdr3_length: 15; v_call: TRBV4-1
cdr3_aa: CASSLERVGGNTIYF; cdr3_nt: TGTGCCAGCAGTTTAGAAAGGGTAGGAGGAAACACCATATATTTT; clone_size: once; d_call: -; j_call: TRBJ1-3; cdr3_length: 15; v_call: TRBV28
cdr3_aa: CASSQDYNFPRASSTDTQYF; cdr3_nt: TGTGCCAGCAGCCAAGACTATAACTTCCCCCGTGCCTCTAGCACAGATACGCAGTATTTT; clone_size: -; d_call: -; j_call: TRBJ2-3; cdr3_length: 20; v_call: TRBV3-1/TRBV3-2